The entry that follows covers one T cell receptor (beta chain) sequence. Its antigen has not been determined. Base qualities are missing; no much larger clone stands one base away. V and J are truncated by 0 bases and 1 base respectively, leaving an intervening sequence of 6 bases. The germline V gene (reference sequence) specifies WNHNN as CDR1 and SYGVQD as CDR2. The CDR3, cysteine through phenylalanine, is 14 amino acids long. Kept here is only the CDR3 DNA, which spans 42 bases and is read in frame from base 1. Library preparation employed the immunoSEQ multiplex PCR assay. The table comes from immuneACCESS by way of TCRdb, which keeps in-frame sequences with V and J called. Part of the clones is missing from these tables; in studies checked, under half for an unresolved V gene and the rest for unknown reasons. The sample contains about 180,000 clones, roughly 94% of them found a single time. The top ten clones comprise over 1.3% of the sample.

This sample stems from a study of control samples from healthy donors and cancer patients (TCRdb year 2020). The sequenced sample was blood. The source is a woman younger than 35 in good health. The chain couples TRBV10-1 to TRBJ2-5, with no D gene named confidently. The CDR3 region has the sequence CASSESGAQETQYF. The DNA sequence is TGCGCCAGCAGTGAGTCCGGTGCCCAAGAGACCCAGTACTTC.